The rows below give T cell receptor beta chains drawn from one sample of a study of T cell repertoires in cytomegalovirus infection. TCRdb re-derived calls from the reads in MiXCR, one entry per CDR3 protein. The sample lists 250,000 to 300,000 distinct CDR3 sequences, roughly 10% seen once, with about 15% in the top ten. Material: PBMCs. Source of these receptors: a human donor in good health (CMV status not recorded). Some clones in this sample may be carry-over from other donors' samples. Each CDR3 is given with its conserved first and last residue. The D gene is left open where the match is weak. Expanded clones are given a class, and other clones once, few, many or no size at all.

DNA: TGTGCCAGCAGTCCGAGGGGAGTTAACACCGGGGAGCTGTTTTTT
CDR3: CASSPRGVNTGELFF
D: .
J: TRBJ2-2
size: many
V: TRBV7-2
length: 15

DNA: TGTGCCAGCAGCGGAGGACCCCTCCGGGGAGCTTTCTTT
CDR3: CASSGGPLRGAFF
D: .
J: TRBJ1-1
size: many
V: TRBV7-2
length: 13

DNA: TGTGCCAGCAGCTTAAGGATCCGGGGGGATGAGCAGTTCTTC
CDR3: CASSLRIRGDEQFF
D: TRBD2
J: TRBJ2-1
size: few
V: TRBV7-2
length: 14

DNA: TGTGCCAGTAGTGATCCGACACTGAGCACAGATACGCAGTATTTT
CDR3: CASSDPTLSTDTQYF
D: .
J: TRBJ2-3
size: many
V: TRBV19
length: 15

DNA: TGTGCCAGCAGCTTAGTCTCGGGCACAGGGGGCCGTGGCTACACCTTC
CDR3: CASSLVSGTGGRGYTF
D: TRBD1
J: TRBJ1-2
size: many
V: TRBV7-2
length: 16

DNA: TGTGCCAGTAGTATCGGCGGACTAGCGGGAGCAGATACGCAGTATTTT
CDR3: CASSIGGLAGADTQYF
D: TRBD2
J: TRBJ2-3
size: .
V: TRBV19
length: 16

DNA: TGTGCCAGCAGACAGGCGCTCTTAGCGGGAGTCACAGATACGCAGTATTTT
CDR3: CASRQALLAGVTDTQYF
D: TRBD2
J: TRBJ2-3
size: many
V: TRBV7-2
length: 17

DNA: TGTGCCACCCAGGGGGAAGGCAATCAGCCCCAGCATTTT
CDR3: CATQGEGNQPQHF
D: TRBD1
J: TRBJ1-5
size: few
V: TRBV15
length: 13

DNA: TGTGCCAGCAGCCCCAACGTACTAGCGGCACCCTACGAGCAGTACTTC
CDR3: CASSPNVLAAPYEQYF
D: TRBD2
J: TRBJ2-7
size: .
V: TRBV11-2
length: 16

DNA: TGTGCCAGCAGTTACGACGGTTGGCAAGAGACCCAGTACTTC
CDR3: CASSYDGWQETQYF
D: .
J: TRBJ2-5
size: many
V: TRBV6-2/TRBV6-3
length: 14

DNA: TGTGCCAGCAGCTTAGACCTAGACAGGGGCAGCACTGAAGCTTTCTTT
CDR3: CASSLDLDRGSTEAFF
D: TRBD1
J: TRBJ1-1
size: few
V: TRBV7-2
length: 16

DNA: TGTGCCAGCAGCTTAATAGTAACTAGCGGGGGTTACAGCTCCTACAATGAGCAGTTCTTC
CDR3: CASSLIVTSGGYSSYNEQFF
D: TRBD2
J: TRBJ2-1
size: many
V: TRBV7-3
length: 20

DNA: TGTGCCAGCAGCCGGGACAGGGGAACCACCTTC
CDR3: CASSRDRGTTF
D: TRBD1
J: TRBJ1-2
size: many
V: TRBV28
length: 11

DNA: TGCAGTGCCCTCCGGCCTAATGAAAAACTGTTTTTT
CDR3: CSALRPNEKLFF
D: .
J: TRBJ1-4
size: .
V: TRBV20-1
length: 12

DNA: TGTGCCAGCAGTTTGGGGCAGACGAACACCGGGGAGCTGTTTTTT
CDR3: CASSLGQTNTGELFF
D: .
J: TRBJ2-2
size: many
V: TRBV12-3/TRBV12-4
length: 15

DNA: TGTGCCAGCAGCTCGTCGACGGGGACTTTTTCCTACGAGCAGTACTTC
CDR3: CASSSSTGTFSYEQYF
D: .
J: TRBJ2-7
size: many
V: TRBV7-2
length: 16

DNA: TGTGCCAGCTCACCAGGGGAGACTGAAGCTTTCTTT
CDR3: CASSPGETEAFF
D: .
J: TRBJ1-1
size: once
V: TRBV18
length: 12

DNA: TGTGCCAGCAGCTCGCGGCGGAACACTGAAGCTTTCTTT
CDR3: CASSSRRNTEAFF
D: .
J: TRBJ1-1
size: many
V: TRBV7-8
length: 13

DNA: TGTGCCAGCAGCCCAACTACAGGCGCACCCCTCCACTTT
CDR3: CASSPTTGAPLHF
D: .
J: TRBJ1-6
size: many
V: TRBV7-9
length: 13

DNA: TGCAGTGCTAGGGGGACAACTAGCAATCAGCCCCAGCATTTT
CDR3: CSARGTTSNQPQHF
D: .
J: TRBJ1-5
size: .
V: TRBV20-1
length: 14

DNA: TGCAGCGCCTCTACCCTACAGGGTCACTCCTACGAGCAGTACTTC
CDR3: CSASTLQGHSYEQYF
D: .
J: TRBJ2-7
size: .
V: TRBV29-1
length: 15

DNA: TGTGCCAGCAGTTTTAGCCGGACTCGGGAGCAGTTCTTC
CDR3: CASSFSRTREQFF
D: .
J: TRBJ2-1
size: .
V: TRBV28
length: 13

DNA: TGTGCCAGCAGCTTAGGCGGGGGGGCGGAGACCCAGTACTTC
CDR3: CASSLGGGAETQYF
D: TRBD2
J: TRBJ2-5
size: many
V: TRBV7-2
length: 14

DNA: TGTGCCAGCAGCTTAGGAGCTAGCGGGATCTACGAGCAGTACTTC
CDR3: CASSLGASGIYEQYF
D: TRBD2
J: TRBJ2-7
size: many
V: TRBV7-2
length: 15

DNA: TGTGCCAGCGAAAACGGGGGGACTAATGAAAAACTGTTTTTT
CDR3: CASENGGTNEKLFF
D: .
J: TRBJ1-4
size: .
V: TRBV28
length: 14

DNA: TGTGCCAGCAGCTCAACAGGGTCCAATTCACCCCTCCACTTT
CDR3: CASSSTGSNSPLHF
D: .
J: TRBJ1-6
size: many
V: TRBV11-3
length: 14

DNA: TGTGCCAGCAGCAAAGGGTTCCAAGAGACCCAGTACTTC
CDR3: CASSKGFQETQYF
D: .
J: TRBJ2-5
size: many
V: TRBV7-6
length: 13

DNA: TGTGCCAGCAGTCCCCAATATGGCTACACCTTC
CDR3: CASSPQYGYTF
D: .
J: TRBJ1-2
size: many
V: TRBV12-3/TRBV12-4
length: 11

DNA: TGTGCCAGCAGTACGGGACAGGTCGCTGAAGCTTTCTTT
CDR3: CASSTGQVAEAFF
D: TRBD1
J: TRBJ1-1
size: .
V: TRBV6-2/TRBV6-3
length: 13

DNA: TGTGCCAGCAGCCCCGGACAGCACTATGGCTACACCTTC
CDR3: CASSPGQHYGYTF
D: .
J: TRBJ1-2
size: many
V: TRBV7-9
length: 13

DNA: TGTGCCAGCAGTTTACCTGCATCAGAAGCTTTCTTT
CDR3: CASSLPASEAFF
D: .
J: TRBJ1-1
size: many
V: TRBV28
length: 12

DNA: TGTGCCAGCAGACTGGGCCCCGGGGAGTCCTACGAGCAGTACTTC
CDR3: CASRLGPGESYEQYF
D: .
J: TRBJ2-7
size: many
V: TRBV7-2
length: 15

DNA: TGTGCCAGCAGTCCGCGACAGGGGGAGAATTCACCCCTCCACTTT
CDR3: CASSPRQGENSPLHF
D: TRBD1
J: TRBJ1-6
size: few
V: TRBV6-5
length: 15

DNA: TGTGCCAGCAGCTCGCCCGGGACACAAGAGACCCAGTACTTC
CDR3: CASSSPGTQETQYF
D: .
J: TRBJ2-5
size: few
V: TRBV5-5
length: 14

DNA: TGTGCCAGCAGCTTAGGAGCGGGGGGCTACGAGCAGTACTTC
CDR3: CASSLGAGGYEQYF
D: TRBD2
J: TRBJ2-7
size: few
V: TRBV7-2
length: 14

DNA: TGTGCCAGCAGTTACGGACAGGGGGTATCGTTCTACACCTTC
CDR3: CASSYGQGVSFYTF
D: TRBD1
J: TRBJ1-2
size: .
V: TRBV6-5
length: 14

DNA: TGTGCCAGCAGCTTAGAGGCAGGGAGGAACATTCAGTACTTC
CDR3: CASSLEAGRNIQYF
D: .
J: TRBJ2-4
size: .
V: TRBV7-3
length: 14

DNA: TGTGCCAGCCGAAAAGAAGGGAACTATGGCTACACCTTC
CDR3: CASRKEGNYGYTF
D: .
J: TRBJ1-2
size: many
V: TRBV2
length: 13

DNA: TGTGCCAGCAGCGTAGCAGCCCGGGCGACAGATACGCAGTATTTT
CDR3: CASSVAARATDTQYF
D: .
J: TRBJ2-3
size: .
V: TRBV9
length: 15

DNA: TGTGCCAGCAGCCAACTGACACGGAACACTGAAGCTTTCTTT
CDR3: CASSQLTRNTEAFF
D: .
J: TRBJ1-1
size: .
V: TRBV3-1
length: 14

DNA: TGTGCCAGCAGGCCCTGGGAGGGGGCGAACACTGAAGCTTTCTTT
CDR3: CASRPWEGANTEAFF
D: TRBD1
J: TRBJ1-1
size: many
V: TRBV7-2
length: 15

DNA: TGTGCCAGCAGGGTCTCGGACAGGGGCTATGGCTACACCTTC
CDR3: CASRVSDRGYGYTF
D: TRBD1
J: TRBJ1-2
size: .
V: TRBV28
length: 14

DNA: TGTGCCAGCAGCATACTGGAGGCGGGCCGCACAGATACGCAGTATTTT
CDR3: CASSILEAGRTDTQYF
D: .
J: TRBJ2-3
size: .
V: TRBV11-2
length: 16

DNA: TGTGCCAGCAGCTTATTGGTCAGCTCGGTCTACACCTTC
CDR3: CASSLLVSSVYTF
D: .
J: TRBJ1-2
size: .
V: TRBV7-8
length: 13

DNA: TGTGCCAGCAGCGGGGGACAGTTCTCTGGCTACACCTTC
CDR3: CASSGGQFSGYTF
D: TRBD1
J: TRBJ1-2
size: many
V: TRBV7-2
length: 13

DNA: TGTGCCACCTTAAACGGACAGCAAGAGACCCAGTACTTC
CDR3: CATLNGQQETQYF
D: .
J: TRBJ2-5
size: many
V: TRBV6-2/TRBV6-3
length: 13

DNA: TGTGCCAGTAGTATCGGGAGTACTGAAGCTTTCTTT
CDR3: CASSIGSTEAFF
D: .
J: TRBJ1-1
size: many
V: TRBV19
length: 12

DNA: TGCGCCAGCAGTCTTTGGCTCGGAGGGGGAACTAATGAAAAACTGTTTTTT
CDR3: CASSLWLGGGTNEKLFF
D: .
J: TRBJ1-4
size: .
V: TRBV5-1
length: 17

DNA: TGCGCCAGCAGCAAACGGGACGGTGACTCTGGAAACACCATATATTTT
CDR3: CASSKRDGDSGNTIYF
D: .
J: TRBJ1-3
size: many
V: TRBV5-1
length: 16